These 9 T cell receptor beta chains originate from one sample sequenced in a study of T cell responses to AZD1222 COVID-19 vaccine. The assay was immunoSEQ multiplex PCR, and TCRdb's table has in-frame clones only and misses some. The sample holds roughly 140,000 clones, about 91% seen once. The sequenced sample was peripheral blood, obtained on day 0 of AZD1222 vaccination. These receptors all stem from an adult in good health.

The genes are TRBV25-1 and TRBJ1-5; weak D call: TRBD1 (5 bases). Looked up from germline, CDR1 is MGHDK and CDR2 is SYGVNS. This CDR3 spans 16 amino acids. Between the trimmed V and J ends, which lost 2 bases and 0 bases, there was a span of 11 bases. The CDR3 protein is CASSELQGDSNQPQHF. In DNA form, the CDR3 reads TGTGCCAGCAGTGAACTTCAAGGGGATAGCAATCAGCCCCAGCATTTT.

The V gene is TRBV9, the J gene TRBJ2-1, with D uncertain. This CDR3 is built from 11 residues. CDR1 and CDR2 from the germline V gene are SGDLS and YYNGEE. The ends were cut back, 5 bases at V and 6 bases at J, with 6 bases in the middle. The CDR3 DNA is TGTGCCAGCAGTGCTGCCAATGAGCAGTTCTTC. Translated, it gives CASSAANEQFF.

The chain employs TRBV5-8 and TRBJ1-5; 7 nucleotides align to TRBD1. Germline V gene lookup returns CDR1 SGHTS and CDR2 YDEGEE. This CDR3 contains 16 residues. Trimming cost V 3 bases and J 3 bases; bases outside gene matches: 9. The CDR3 here is CASSWDPDRINQPQHF. The CDR3 DNA sequence: TGTGCCAGCAGCTGGGACCCGGACAGGATCAATCAGCCCCAGCATTTT.

This chain uses TRBV5-1 with TRBJ1-1; D is unclear. The germline gives CDR1 SGHRS, CDR2 YFSETQ. The CDR3 is 16 amino acids. The V and J ends lost 0 bases and 4 bases respectively, with 16 bases between them. CDR3 loop: CASSLGKRTTFTEAFF. CDR3 in DNA: TGCGCCAGCAGCTTGGGGAAAAGGACTACTTTCACTGAAGCTTTCTTT.

The chain has TRBV5-1 and TRBJ2-4; no reliable D call. V dropped 4 bases and J dropped 7 bases, with 18 bases sitting between them. Germline V CDR1 and CDR2: SGHRS, YFSETQ. The CDR3 spans 15 residues. The CDR3 bases are TGCGCCAGCAGCGAAGGACCCAACCTAGGGAACATTCAGTACTTC. This translates into CASSEGPNLGNIQYF.

The rearrangement joins TRBV7-6 to TRBJ2-2; 10 nucleotides agree with TRBD1. This CDR3 spans 17 amino acids. CDR1 is SGHVS, CDR2 FNYEAQ, per germline. The J segment lost 5 bases and the V segment lost 0 bases, leaving 6 bases of the junction unmatched. The CDR3 DNA follows: TGTGCCAGCAGCTTAGCCGGGCGGGACAGGGGAACCGGGGAGCTGTTTTTT. This gives the protein CASSLAGRDRGTGELFF.

The J gene is TRBJ1-2, the V gene TRBV7-6; 12 bases line up with TRBD1. The CDR3 loop spans 15 amino acids. CDR1 is SGHVS, CDR2 FNYEAQ, per germline. Trimming cost V 5 bases and J 8 bases; bases outside gene matches: 9. The DNA for the CDR3 is TGTGCCAGCAGCCCGGGGACAGGGGGCGCATGGGGCTACACCTTC. Amino acids: CASSPGTGGAWGYTF. Looking up the rest from reference TRBV7-6 and TRBJ1-2 gives the full variable domain: GAGVSQSPRYKVTKRGQDVALRCDPISGHVSLYWYRQALGQGPEFLTYFNYEAQQDKSGLPNDRFSAERPEGSISTLTIQRTEQRDSAMYRCASSPGTGGAWGYTFGSGTRLTVV.

The chain is built from TRBV5-4 and TRBJ2-3; the match to TRBD2 covers 8 bases. Germline CDR1 and CDR2: SGHNT and YYREEE (reference sequence). The CDR3 totals 14 residues. The trim removed 5 bases at V and 4 bases at J, leaving 6 bases unmatched. The CDR3 DNA reads TGTGCCAGCAGACCCGGGAGGGCCTCAGATACGCAGTATTTT. Translation gives CASRPGRASDTQYF.

This clone has more than one count but fewer than ten. Distinct nucleotide sequences in the sample also encode this CDR3. The rearrangement joins TRBV30 to TRBJ1-5; D gene ambiguous. Trimming took off 2 bases at V and 5 bases at J, with 7 bases between the two ends. Germline V lookup: CDR1 GTSNPN, CDR2 SVGIG (reference sequence). This CDR3 has 12 amino acids. The CDR3 DNA is TGTGCCTGGAGTCGGGAAGATCAGCCCCAGCATTTT. Protein: CAWSREDQPQHF.